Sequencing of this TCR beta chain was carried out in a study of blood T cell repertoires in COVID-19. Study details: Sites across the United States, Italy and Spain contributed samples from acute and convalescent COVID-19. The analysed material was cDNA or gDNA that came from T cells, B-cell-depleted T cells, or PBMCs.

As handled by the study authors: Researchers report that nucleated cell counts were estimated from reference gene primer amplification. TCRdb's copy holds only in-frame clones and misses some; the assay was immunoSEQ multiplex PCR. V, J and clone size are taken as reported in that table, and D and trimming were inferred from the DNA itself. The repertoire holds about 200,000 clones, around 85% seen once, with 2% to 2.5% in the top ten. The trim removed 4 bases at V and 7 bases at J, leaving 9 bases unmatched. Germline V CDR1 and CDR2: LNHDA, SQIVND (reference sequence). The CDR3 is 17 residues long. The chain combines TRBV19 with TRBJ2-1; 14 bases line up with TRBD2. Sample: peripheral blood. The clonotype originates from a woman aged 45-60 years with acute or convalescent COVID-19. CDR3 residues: CASSTQPGLAGVNEQFF. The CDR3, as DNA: TGTGCCAGTAGTACCCAGCCGGGACTAGCGGGGGTGAATGAGCAGTTCTTC.